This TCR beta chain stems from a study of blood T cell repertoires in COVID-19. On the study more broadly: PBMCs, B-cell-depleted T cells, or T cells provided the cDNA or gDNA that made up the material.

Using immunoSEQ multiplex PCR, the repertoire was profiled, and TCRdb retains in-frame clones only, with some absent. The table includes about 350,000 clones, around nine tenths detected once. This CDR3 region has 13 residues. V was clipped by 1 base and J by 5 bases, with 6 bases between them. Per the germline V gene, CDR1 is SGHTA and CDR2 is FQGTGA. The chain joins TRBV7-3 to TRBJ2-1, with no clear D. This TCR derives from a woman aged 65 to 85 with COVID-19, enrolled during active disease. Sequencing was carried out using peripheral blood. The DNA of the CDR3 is TGTGCCAGCAGCTTAAATGGAGACAATGAGCAGTTCTTC. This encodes CASSLNGDNEQFF.